A single sample is the source of the 5 T cell receptor beta chains below, sequenced in a study of T-cell memory formation after mild COVID-19. TCRdb re-called the 5' RACE reads through MiXCR, storing one row per CDR3 protein. The sample contains a few hundred thousand distinct CDR3 sequences, less than 25% of which appear only once. What was sequenced was PBMCs or a T cell subset sorted from them (not recorded which). Source of these receptors: a man aged 18 to 29 who had mild COVID-19 (a few samples of this study predate the infection). Cell type and time point are not known.

The chain links TRBV10-3 to TRBJ1-2; no clear D gene. The CDR3 is made up of 15 amino acids. Germline CDR1 is ENHRY and CDR2 is SYGVKD. Trimming removed 5 bases at V and 0 bases at J, with 13 bases between. As DNA, the CDR3 is TGTGCCATCAGTCCGAACCCGTGGGCTAACTATGGCTACACCTTC. Amino acid sequence: CAISPNPWANYGYTF.

This chain joins TRBV18 and TRBJ1-1; D call uncertain. The germline V and J ends were trimmed by 2 bases and 1 base, with 8 bases remaining between them. CDR1 is KGHSH, CDR2 LQKENI, per germline. This CDR3 contains 14 residues. CDR3 residues: CASSPMEANTEAFF. The CDR3 nucleotides are TGTGCCAGCTCACCAATGGAGGCGAACACTGAAGCTTTCTTT.

The chain combines TRBV24-1 with TRBJ1-5; 7 bases align to TRBD1. The CDR3 extends over 16 amino acids. The junction had 7 bases not matched to a gene; V was cut back by 2 bases and J by 4 bases. CDR1 KGHDR and CDR2 SFDVKD come from the germline V gene. CDR3 loop: CATSDSRTGANQPQHF. The DNA of the CDR3 is TGTGCCACCAGTGATTCTAGGACAGGCGCTAATCAGCCCCAGCATTTT.

This clonotype occurred a few times. CDR3 in amino acids: CASRDWVNIQYF. The CDR3 nucleotides are TGTGCCAGCAGGGATTGGGTAAACATTCAGTACTTC. The chain is built from TRBV6-5 and TRBJ2-4; D is undetermined. This CDR3 is 12 amino acids long. Germline CDR1 reads MNHEY; CDR2 reads SVGAGI. Trimming stripped 6 bases from V and 6 bases from J, with 9 bases between.

The genes are TRBV2 and TRBJ1-6, with a possible D match to TRBD1 (5 bases). Germline V gives CDR1 SNHLY, CDR2 FYNNEI. The V and J ends lost 1 base and 5 bases respectively, with 6 bases between them. The CDR3 spans 14 residues. The CDR3 spells CASSEVGDNSPLHF. CDR3 sequence (DNA): TGTGCCAGCAGTGAAGTAGGGGATAATTCACCCCTCCACTTT.